These T cell receptor beta chains were read from a single sample in a study of tumor-infiltrating lymphocytes in localized non-small cell lung cancer. The data were produced by immunoSEQ multiplex PCR, yet TCRdb's version contains in-frame clones alone and is incomplete. The table includes over 10,000 clones, 60% to 70% detected once. Sequencing was carried out using lung tumor tissue. Receptors originate from a human donor with non-small cell lung cancer. Both conserved end residues are trimmed from each CDR3. The order of the fields is V gene, J gene, CDR3 protein.

TRBV6-5,TRBJ1-6,ASSYSGAQGSPLH
TRBV4-1,TRBJ2-1,ASSQGTGGGYNEQF
TRBV29-1,TRBJ2-5,SVEKGGKTQY
TRBV18,TRBJ2-5,ASSPEQETQY
TRBV6-4,TRBJ2-3,ASSVGDTQY
TRBV6-5,TRBJ2-7,ASTKGIGTYEQY
TRBV5-1,TRBJ2-1,ASSEREGRQF
TRBV5-1,TRBJ2-7,ASSSGTSITYEQY
TRBV11-3,TRBJ2-7,ASSFGSNYEQY
TRBV6-1,TRBJ2-7,ASRSGGSYEQY
TRBV5-4,TRBJ2-3,ASSSNRESDTQY
TRBV6-5,TRBJ1-3,ASSARSGNTIY
TRBV6-5,TRBJ2-5,ASSLRHHQETQY
TRBV5-1,TRBJ2-7,ASSLERGSDEQY
TRBV9,TRBJ2-3,ASSVVPAGGTDTQY
TRBV30,TRBJ1-5,AWSVAGNQPQH
TRBV7-9,TRBJ2-1,ASSLAAVLYNEQF
TRBV7-9,TRBJ2-2,ASRSGTGFTGELF
TRBV4-1,TRBJ2-2,ASSLTSGTEASGELF
TRBV7-9,TRBJ1-1,ASSSQGPIEAF
TRBV6-1,TRBJ1-6,AIRQVSGDSPLH
TRBV5-5,TRBJ2-7,ASSTSYEQY
TRBV5-4,TRBJ1-6,ASSGGTGPNSPLH
TRBV11-3,TRBJ2-2,ASSLSLGARDTGELF